This TCR beta chain was recovered during a study of patients and donors after allogeneic stem cell transplantation. TCRdb re-called the RT-PCR reads through MiXCR, storing one row per CDR3 protein. The profile shows roughly 200,000 distinct CDR3 sequences, 38% of them singletons. CDR3 length: 13 amino acids. Trimming stripped 2 bases from V and 3 bases from J, with 8 bases between. Germline V gene sequence: CDR1 GTSNPN, CDR2 SVGIG (reference sequence). The sample was blood, either unsorted or a sorted T cell fraction (not recorded which). The source of this sequence is a human donor who was either an allogeneic HSCT recipient or a stem cell or donor lymphocyte infusion donor (not recorded which). It is not recorded whose cells these are; they may come from a transplant donor. The chain combines TRBV30 with TRBJ1-5; D call uncertain. CDR3: CAWSNRLNQPQHF. The CDR3 DNA is TGTGCCTGGAGTAACAGACTCAATCAGCCCCAGCATTTT.